This T cell receptor beta chain derives from a study of blood T cell repertoires in COVID-19. In the study overall: COVID-19 samples from acute and convalescent phases originated in the United States, Italy and Spain. The analysed material was cDNA or gDNA that came from T cells, B-cell-depleted T cells, or PBMCs.

The germline V gene encodes CDR1 KGHSH and CDR2 LQKENI. The CDR3 loop spans 13 amino acids. V lost 3 bases and J 0 bases, leaving 3 bases between the germline ends. Comments on this clone: Additional DNA sequences in this sample encode the identical CDR3.

Authors' processing steps: Amplification of reference gene primers was used by the study to estimate nucleated cell counts. TCRdb's table, derived via immunoSEQ multiplex PCR, lists solely in-frame clones and lacks some. From that table come the V and J calls and clone size; the DNA was used to work out D and trimming. The table has some 360,000 clones, roughly 87% seen once. The sequence came from a woman in her fifties or sixties with COVID-19, enrolled during active disease. The J gene is TRBJ1-3, the V gene TRBV18, with D unresolved. The sequencing sample was made of peripheral blood. CDR3 bases: TGTGCCAGCTCACCCTTCTCTGGAAACACCATATATTTT. Protein sequence: CASSPFSGNTIYF.